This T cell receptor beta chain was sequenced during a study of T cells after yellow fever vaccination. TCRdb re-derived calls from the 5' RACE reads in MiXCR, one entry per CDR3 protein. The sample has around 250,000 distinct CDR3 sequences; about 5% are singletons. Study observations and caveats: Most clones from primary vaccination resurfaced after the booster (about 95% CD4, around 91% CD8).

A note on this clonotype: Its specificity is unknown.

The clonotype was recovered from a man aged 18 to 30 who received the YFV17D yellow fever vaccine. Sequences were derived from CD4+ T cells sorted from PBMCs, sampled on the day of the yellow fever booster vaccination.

The CDR3 protein is CASSYGRSHRGNTIYF. CDR3 DNA: TGTGCCAGCAGCTATGGACGGTCCCACCGGGGGAACACCATATATTTT. The chain uses TRBV28 and TRBJ1-3, with a possible D match to TRBD1 (5 bases). V dropped 6 bases and J dropped 7 bases, with 22 bases sitting between them. The V gene's germline CDR1 is MDHEN and CDR2 SYDVKM. The CDR3 has 16 amino acids.